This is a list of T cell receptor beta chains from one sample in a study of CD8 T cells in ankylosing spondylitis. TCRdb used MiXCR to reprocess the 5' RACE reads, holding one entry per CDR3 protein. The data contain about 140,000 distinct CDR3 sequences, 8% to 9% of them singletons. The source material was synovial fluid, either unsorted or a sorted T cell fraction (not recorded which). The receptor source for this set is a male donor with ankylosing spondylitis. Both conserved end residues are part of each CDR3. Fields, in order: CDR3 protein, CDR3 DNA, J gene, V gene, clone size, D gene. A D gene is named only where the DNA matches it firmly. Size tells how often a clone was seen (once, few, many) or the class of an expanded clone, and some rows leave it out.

CASSQTGALYGYTF,TGCGCCAGCAGCCAAACAGGGGCTCTCTATGGCTACACCTTC,TRBJ1-2,TRBV4-1,NA,TRBD1
CASIRTGSSEQYF,TGTGCCAGCATACGGACAGGGAGCAGCGAGCAGTACTTC,TRBJ2-7,TRBV5-6,many,TRBD1
CASSEDGSSYEQYF,TGCGCCAGCAGTGAGGACGGTTCCTCCTACGAGCAGTACTTC,TRBJ2-7,TRBV5-1,NA,NA
CASSPGQLDNEQFF,TGTGCCAGCAGTCCGGGACAGCTGGACAATGAGCAGTTCTTC,TRBJ2-1,TRBV28,few,TRBD1
CASSRGTGGNNSPLHF,TGTGCCAGCAGCCGGGGAACAGGGGGCAATAATTCACCCCTCCACTTT,TRBJ1-6,TRBV5-5,many,TRBD1
CSARGAGATEAFF,TGCAGTGCTAGAGGGGCAGGGGCAACTGAAGCTTTCTTT,TRBJ1-1,TRBV20-1,NA,NA
CASSRDGVNEQFF,TGTGCCAGCAGCCGTGACGGGGTAAATGAGCAGTTCTTC,TRBJ2-1,TRBV7-2,NA,NA
CASSLKTGGEYEQYF,TGTGCCAGCAGCTTGAAGACAGGGGGCGAATACGAGCAGTACTTC,TRBJ2-7,TRBV5-4,few,TRBD1
CASSPWLGQGYNEQFF,TGTGCCAGCAGCCCCTGGCTGGGACAGGGCTACAATGAGCAGTTCTTC,TRBJ2-1,TRBV11-1,many,TRBD1
CASSSGRGSLGVDTQYF,TGTGCCAGCAGTAGCGGGAGGGGATCCCTAGGGGTGGATACGCAGTATTTT,TRBJ2-3,TRBV27,NA,TRBD2
CASSARGAPDKETQYF,TGCGCCAGCAGCGCCCGAGGGGCTCCGGATAAAGAGACCCAGTACTTC,TRBJ2-5,TRBV5-1,many,NA
CASSFGGSHNEQFF,TGTGCCAGCAGCTTCGGGGGGTCCCACAATGAGCAGTTCTTC,TRBJ2-1,TRBV5-6,many,TRBD2
CASSGTGKNQPQHF,TGTGCCAGCAGTGGGACGGGAAAAAATCAGCCCCAGCATTTT,TRBJ1-5,TRBV2,many,NA
CASSQDVQLNYGYTF,TGCGCCAGCAGCCAAGATGTCCAACTTAACTATGGCTACACCTTC,TRBJ1-2,TRBV4-3,many,NA
CASSLTGQASYGYTF,TGCGCCAGCAGCTTGACAGGACAGGCCTCTTATGGCTACACCTTC,TRBJ1-2,TRBV5-1,many,TRBD1
CASSQQGATGYTF,TGTGCCAGCAGCCAACAGGGGGCGACTGGCTACACCTTC,TRBJ1-2,TRBV11-2,few,TRBD1
CASSLSRFYNYGYTF,TGTGCCAGCAGCTTAAGTAGGTTCTATAACTATGGCTACACCTTC,TRBJ1-2,TRBV7-9,few,NA
CASSLGHSGANVLTF,TGCGCCAGCAGCTTAGGACACTCTGGGGCCAACGTCCTGACTTTC,TRBJ2-6,TRBV5-1,many,NA
CASSNRGVPSYNEQFF,TGTGCCAGCAGTAACAGGGGTGTCCCCTCCTACAATGAGCAGTTCTTC,TRBJ2-1,TRBV28,many,TRBD1
CATKGDTQYF,TGTGCCACCAAGGGAGATACGCAGTATTTT,TRBJ2-3,TRBV6-2/TRBV6-3,many,NA
CASTRGQGQTYEQYF,TGTGCCAGCACCCGAGGACAGGGGCAAACCTACGAGCAGTACTTC,TRBJ2-7,TRBV6-1,NA,TRBD1
CSAQNIATNEKLFF,TGCAGTGCTCAAAACATCGCAACTAATGAAAAACTGTTTTTT,TRBJ1-4,TRBV20-1,many,NA
CASSLTDRVGTEAFF,TGTGCCAGCAGCCTAACCGACAGGGTAGGCACTGAAGCTTTCTTT,TRBJ1-1,TRBV6-1,many,TRBD1
CASSVDYRGEQYF,TGTGCCAGCAGCGTAGATTACCGGGGCGAGCAGTACTTC,TRBJ2-7,TRBV9,many,NA
CASSPLNQPQHF,TGTGCCAGCAGTCCACTTAATCAGCCCCAGCATTTT,TRBJ1-5,TRBV28,few,NA